This T cell receptor beta chain was documented in a study of CD8+ T cells in alopecia areata. Study in general: Treatment comprised oral tofacitinib, 5 to 10 mg twice daily, in treated patients.

CDR3 length: 16 residues. The V gene's germline CDR1 is LGHNA and CDR2 YSLEER. J gave up 2 bases and V 4 bases, and 7 bases lay outside the gene matches. After isolation, RNA underwent reverse transcription to generate cDNA as the sequencing template. Here immunoSEQ multiplex PCR was the method, and the copy in TCRdb shows in-frame clones only, minus some. The table records roughly 230,000 clones, less than 50% of them present only once. As to treatment: oral pan-JAK inhibitor, 5-10 mg twice daily. The gene calls are TRBV4-3 and TRBJ2-3; 9 nucleotides line up with TRBD1. Here the sequenced sample was CD4+ T cells sorted from blood, taken around week 37, from a patient treated with tofacitinib. The clonotype originates from a human donor with alopecia areata. The CDR3 bases are TGCGCCAGCAGCCTCCGGACAGGGGAATACACAGATACGCAGTATTTT. Residues: CASSLRTGEYTDTQYF.